This is a list of T cell receptor beta chains from one sample in a study of cytomegalovirus exposure and HLA in healthy donors. Libraries were prepared by immunoSEQ multiplex PCR; TCRdb keeps only in-frame clonotypes and omits some of them. Of 90,000 to 140,000 clones in the sample, 78% were seen once. The sequencing sample was made of PBMCs. These receptors were obtained from a man aged 25-40 years in good health and CMV-seronegative. CDR3s include the opening cysteine and the closing phenylalanine or tryptophan. Fields, in order: V gene, clone size, J gene, D gene, CDR3 protein, CDR3 DNA. A D gene is named only where the DNA matches it firmly. Part of the rows lack a size; the others show once, few, many or a class for expanded clones.

v_gene: TRBV28
abundance: NA
j_gene: TRBJ1-1
d_gene: TRBD1
CDR3aa: CASRTGGGGNTEAFF
CDR3nt: TGTGCCAGCAGGACAGGGGGTGGTGGGAACACTGAAGCTTTCTTT

v_gene: TRBV6-5
abundance: NA
j_gene: TRBJ1-1
d_gene: NA
CDR3aa: CASSYGAAVPYTEAFF
CDR3nt: TGTGCCAGCAGTTACGGGGCAGCCGTCCCCTACACTGAAGCTTTCTTT

v_gene: TRBV7-6
abundance: NA
j_gene: TRBJ1-1
d_gene: TRBD1
CDR3aa: CASRPGTGYTEAFF
CDR3nt: TGTGCCAGCAGACCCGGGACAGGGTATACTGAAGCTTTCTTT

v_gene: TRBV25-1
abundance: once
j_gene: TRBJ1-1
d_gene: NA
CDR3aa: CASRGGVGAFF
CDR3nt: TGTGCCAGCCGAGGGGGGGTGGGCGCTTTCTTT

v_gene: TRBV5-1
abundance: NA
j_gene: TRBJ1-1
d_gene: NA
CDR3aa: CASSLWGGAGDTEAFF
CDR3nt: TGCGCCAGCAGCTTGTGGGGGGGTGCAGGGGACACTGAAGCTTTCTTT

v_gene: TRBV5-1
abundance: NA
j_gene: TRBJ1-2
d_gene: TRBD1
CDR3aa: CASSREGADYGYTF
CDR3nt: TGCGCCAGCAGCCGCGAGGGGGCTGACTATGGCTACACCTTC

v_gene: TRBV4-3
abundance: NA
j_gene: TRBJ2-3
d_gene: NA
CDR3aa: CASSHSGGPRYTQYF
CDR3nt: TGCGCCAGCAGCCACTCCGGGGGTCCAAGGTATACGCAGTATTTT

v_gene: TRBV5-1
abundance: NA
j_gene: TRBJ1-4
d_gene: TRBD1
CDR3aa: CASTMDREKLFF
CDR3nt: TGCGCCAGCACCATGGACAGGGAAAAACTGTTTTTT

v_gene: TRBV5-4
abundance: few
j_gene: TRBJ2-3
d_gene: TRBD1
CDR3aa: CASSFMPGQGSDTQYF
CDR3nt: TGTGCCAGCAGCTTCATGCCGGGACAGGGGTCAGATACGCAGTATTTT

v_gene: TRBV5-1
abundance: NA
j_gene: TRBJ1-3
d_gene: TRBD1
CDR3aa: CASRTGTGGNTIYF
CDR3nt: TGCGCCAGCCGGACCGGGACAGGGGGAAACACCATATATTTT

v_gene: TRBV2
abundance: NA
j_gene: TRBJ2-5
d_gene: TRBD2
CDR3aa: CASNVGGGETQYF
CDR3nt: TGTGCCAGCAACGTGGGGGGGGGAGAGACCCAGTACTTC

v_gene: TRBV2
abundance: NA
j_gene: TRBJ2-6
d_gene: NA
CDR3aa: CASSQGSGANVLTF
CDR3nt: TGTGCCAGCAGTCAGGGTTCTGGGGCCAACGTCCTGACTTTC

v_gene: TRBV5-6
abundance: few
j_gene: TRBJ2-7
d_gene: TRBD1
CDR3aa: CASRAGTGAFYEQYF
CDR3nt: TGTGCCAGCAGGGCCGGGACAGGGGCATTCTACGAGCAGTACTTC

v_gene: TRBV6-6
abundance: NA
j_gene: TRBJ2-1
d_gene: TRBD2
CDR3aa: CASSPSGGAFNEQFF
CDR3nt: TGTGCCAGCAGCCCTAGCGGGGGGGCGTTTAATGAGCAGTTCTTC

v_gene: TRBV7-2
abundance: NA
j_gene: TRBJ1-1
d_gene: NA
CDR3aa: CASSWSTRADTEAFF
CDR3nt: TGTGCCAGCAGCTGGTCAACAAGAGCGGACACTGAAGCTTTCTTT

v_gene: TRBV7-9
abundance: NA
j_gene: TRBJ2-2
d_gene: NA
CDR3aa: CASSSRDSYTGELFF
CDR3nt: TGTGCCAGCAGCAGTCGGGACTCATACACCGGGGAGCTGTTTTTT

v_gene: TRBV28
abundance: NA
j_gene: TRBJ2-7
d_gene: TRBD1
CDR3aa: CASSQRDRRRSSYEQYF
CDR3nt: TGTGCCAGCAGTCAACGGGACAGGCGACGATCCTCCTACGAGCAGTACTTC

v_gene: TRBV7-2
abundance: NA
j_gene: TRBJ2-5
d_gene: TRBD2
CDR3aa: CASSLGWRGGRETQYF
CDR3nt: TGTGCCAGCAGCTTAGGTTGGCGGGGGGGCAGAGAGACCCAGTACTTC

v_gene: TRBV6-6
abundance: NA
j_gene: TRBJ2-7
d_gene: NA
CDR3aa: CASSHSSYEQYF
CDR3nt: TGTGCCAGCAGCCATAGCTCCTACGAGCAGTACTTC

v_gene: TRBV6-6
abundance: NA
j_gene: TRBJ2-1
d_gene: TRBD2
CDR3aa: CASSHSGGGYNEQFF
CDR3nt: TGTGCCAGCAGCCACAGCGGGGGGGGATACAATGAGCAGTTCTTC

v_gene: TRBV6-5
abundance: NA
j_gene: TRBJ1-2
d_gene: TRBD1
CDR3aa: CASSYSYRGRVYGYTF
CDR3nt: TGTGCCAGCAGTTACTCTTACAGGGGGCGCGTCTATGGCTACACCTTC

v_gene: TRBV19
abundance: NA
j_gene: TRBJ2-7
d_gene: TRBD2
CDR3aa: CASSMSREGYEQYF
CDR3nt: TGTGCCAGTAGTATGTCGCGGGAGGGGTACGAGCAGTACTTC

v_gene: TRBV6-1
abundance: NA
j_gene: TRBJ2-5
d_gene: TRBD2
CDR3aa: CASSVLAGGLYQETQYF
CDR3nt: TGTGCCAGCAGTGTATTAGCGGGAGGCCTGTACCAAGAGACCCAGTACTTC

v_gene: TRBV5-6
abundance: NA
j_gene: TRBJ2-5
d_gene: NA
CDR3aa: CASSLLGGQETQYF
CDR3nt: TGTGCCAGCAGCTTATTGGGGGGCCAAGAGACCCAGTACTTC

v_gene: TRBV6-5
abundance: few
j_gene: TRBJ1-1
d_gene: NA
CDR3aa: CASSSAGLGTEAFF
CDR3nt: TGTGCCAGCAGTTCGGCGGGGCTTGGCACTGAAGCTTTCTTT

v_gene: TRBV10-3
abundance: NA
j_gene: TRBJ2-3
d_gene: TRBD2
CDR3aa: CAIRKGTSFTDTQYF
CDR3nt: TGTGCCATCAGGAAAGGGACTAGCTTTACAGATACGCAGTATTTT

v_gene: TRBV6-6
abundance: NA
j_gene: TRBJ2-7
d_gene: TRBD2
CDR3aa: CASSPSGRINEQYF
CDR3nt: TGTGCCAGCAGTCCAAGCGGGAGGATCAACGAGCAGTACTTC